The T cell receptor beta chain described here comes from a study of cytomegalovirus exposure and HLA in healthy donors. Findings and caveats of the study: A later analysis associated roughly 15,000 TCR beta sequences with HLA alleles at a 0.05 false discovery rate. Relative to the approximately 670-donor mean, N-insertions were reportedly fewer in an Asian-associated ancestry cluster in a later analysis. One variant, a missense change in DCLRE1C, was linked in a later analysis to TCR beta V- and J-gene trimming.

The germline V gene encodes CDR1 MNHEY and CDR2 SMNVEV (reference sequence). This CDR3 has 14 residues. The junction had 4 bases not matched to a gene; V was cut back by 5 bases and J by 4 bases. A remark on this clone: What it recognizes is unknown.

In the PCR, 60 Vbeta and 13 Jbeta primers were used. The protocol was immunoSEQ multiplex PCR, while the TCRdb copy is restricted to in-frame clones and leaves out a portion. Among roughly 200,000 clones listed, 79% were seen once. This chain connects TRBV27 to TRBJ1-1, with TRBD1 matching over 10 bases. The receptor's source is a woman aged 40 to 50 in good health and CMV-seronegative. Sequences were obtained from PBMCs. In DNA, the CDR3 is TGTGCCAGCAGTCAGCGGACAGGGGGCACTGAAGCTTTCTTT. Amino acid sequence: CASSQRTGGTEAFF.